This note documents a single T cell receptor beta chain sequence. Its antigen is still unknown. The sample belongs to a study of T cell responses to AZD1222 COVID-19 vaccine. For the study at large: Analyses pooled second doses at about 4 or about 12 weeks.

Per the germline V gene, CDR1 is MDHEN and CDR2 is SYDVKM. V trimming: 3 bases; J trimming: 3 bases; junction bases outside the gene matches: 14. The CDR3 spans 19 residues. Study observations and caveats: Along spike, vaccine-associated CD4 TCRs were found throughout, with dominance at 160-218 and 743-854.

Assay: immunoSEQ multiplex PCR; the TCRdb copy retains only in-frame clones and omits some. The sample includes 120,000 to 150,000 clones, 75% to 95% of them seen just once. The chain combines TRBV28 with TRBJ2-7; 13 positions match TRBD2. This receptor was obtained from an adult in good health. The sequencing here drew on peripheral blood, taken on day 0 of AZD1222 vaccination. This CDR3 is CASSFPSGLAGAGFYEQYF. The CDR3 bases are TGTGCCAGCAGTTTCCCTTCCGGACTAGCGGGAGCGGGGTTCTACGAGCAGTACTTC.